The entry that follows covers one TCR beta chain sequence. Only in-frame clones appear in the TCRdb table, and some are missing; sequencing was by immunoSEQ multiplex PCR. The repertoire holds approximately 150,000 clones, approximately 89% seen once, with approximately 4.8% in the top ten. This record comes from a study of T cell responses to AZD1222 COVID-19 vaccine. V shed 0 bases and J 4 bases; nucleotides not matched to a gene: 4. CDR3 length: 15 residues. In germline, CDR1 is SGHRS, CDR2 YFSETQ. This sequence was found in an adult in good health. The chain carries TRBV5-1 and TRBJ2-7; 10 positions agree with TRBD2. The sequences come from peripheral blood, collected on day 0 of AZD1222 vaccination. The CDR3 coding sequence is TGCGCCAGCAGCTTGGCTAGCGGGAGAGTTTACGAGCAGTACTTC. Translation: CASSLASGRVYEQYF. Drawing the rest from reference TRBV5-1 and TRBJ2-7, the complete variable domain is KAGVTQTPRYLIKTRGQQVTLSCSPISGHRSVSWYQQTPGQGLQFLFEYFSETQRNKGNFPGRFSGRQFSNSRSEMNVSTLELGDSALYLCASSLASGRVYEQYFGPGTRLTVT.